The 25 T cell receptor beta chains presented below share a single source sample, sequenced in a study of CXCR3-negative and CXCR3-positive naive CD8 T cells. Study-wide results and caveats: TRB CDR3 hydrophobicity was greater in CXCR3-positive naive cells than in CXCR3-negative naive cells.

In preparing the TRB cDNA libraries, 5' RACE with UMI labels was used. TCRdb reprocessed the 5' RACE reads and reports one entry per CDR3 protein, with no DNA. Found here are just under 90,000 distinct CDR3 sequences; the top ten clones hold 0.82%. Their target antigens are unknown. Sequencing was carried out using naive CXCR3+ CD8+ T cells from blood. Subset meaning: CD45RO-CCR7+CD27+CD95- naive CD8+ T cells expressing CXCR3 (TNR3+). These receptors all come from a human donor in good health. Some clones in this sample may be carry-over from other donors' samples.

The V gene is TRBV7-6, the J gene TRBJ2-2. The CDR3 spans 15 residues. CDR1 SGHVS and CDR2 FNYEAQ come from the germline V gene. The CDR3 sequence: CASSPRVGDTGELFF. Together with reference TRBV7-6 and TRBJ2-2, the CDR3 gives the full variable domain: GAGVSQSPRYKVTKRGQDVALRCDPISGHVSLYWYRQALGQGPEFLTYFNYEAQQDKSGLPNDRFSAERPEGSISTLTIQRTEQRDSAMYRCASSPRVGDTGELFFGEGSRLTVL.

The CDR3 region is CSVAREGGELFF. The chain is built from TRBV29-1 and TRBJ2-2; the D gene TCRdb calls, TRBD2, cannot be checked with no DNA. The germline V gene encodes CDR1 SQVTM and CDR2 ANQGSEA. This CDR3 is built from 12 residues.

The CDR3 spells CATSRDEKGGNSPLHF. The V call is TRBV15, the J call TRBJ1-6. The CDR3 runs 16 residues. The germline CDR1 and CDR2 sequences are LNHNV and YYDKDF (reference sequence).

This rearrangement joins TRBV12-3 or TRBV12-4 to TRBJ1-2; TCRdb proposes TRBD1, but this gene call is untestable without DNA. This CDR3 contains 15 residues. This chain's CDR3 is CASSPSPGTGIGYTF.

The V gene is TRBV6-6, the J gene TRBJ2-7; TCRdb's assignment of TRBD1 cannot be checked, as there is no DNA. Germline V gene sequence: CDR1 MNHNY, CDR2 SVGAGI (reference sequence). This CDR3 is 11 amino acids long. The CDR3 sequence is CASSPGFEQYF.

The V gene is TRBV2, the J gene TRBJ2-1; TCRdb selects TRBD1, and the lack of DNA leaves this call unchecked. Germline V CDR1 and CDR2: SNHLY, FYNNEI. This CDR3 spans 13 amino acids. This chain's CDR3 is CASHRDTRMEQFF.

The chain recombines TRBV13 with TRBJ1-1. The CDR3 covers 13 residues. Per germline, CDR1 PRHDT and CDR2 FYEKMQ (reference sequence). CDR3 amino acids: CASSQDTNTEAFF.

The chain combines TRBV9 with TRBJ2-3; the D gene TCRdb calls, TRBD1, cannot be checked with no DNA. Germline V gene sequence: CDR1 SGDLS, CDR2 YYNGEE. This CDR3 is 12 amino acids long. The CDR3 here is CASSETGGMQYF.

This chain connects TRBV20-1 to TRBJ1-5; TCRdb gives TRBD1 as the D gene, but with no DNA this cannot be confirmed. Germline-derived CDR1 and CDR2 are DFQATT and SNEGSKA (reference sequence). This CDR3 is built from 14 residues. The CDR3: CSAVTGERNQPQHF.

The chain combines TRBV30 with TRBJ2-7. Germline CDR1 GTSNPN, CDR2 SVGIG (reference sequence). The CDR3 loop spans 12 amino acids. CDR3 in amino acids: CAWSVGFYEQYF.

The V and J genes are TRBV5-5 and TRBJ2-3. The germline V gene encodes CDR1 SGHKS and CDR2 YYEKEE (reference sequence). The CDR3 loop spans 13 amino acids. CDR3 protein: CASSMGLLDTQYF.

The V gene is TRBV13, the J gene TRBJ2-1; TCRdb lists TRBD2, though no DNA is available to test this call. The germline CDR1 and CDR2 sequences are PRHDT and FYEKMQ (reference sequence). This CDR3 has 13 amino acids. The CDR3 here is CASSQPFNNEQFF.

The CDR3 spells CASSARQGPYEQYF. The chain couples TRBV5-6 to TRBJ2-7. Germline V lookup: CDR1 SGHDT, CDR2 YYEEEE. The CDR3 covers 14 residues.

The chain has TRBV9 and TRBJ2-2; the D call from TCRdb, TRBD2, cannot be confirmed without DNA. Germline CDR1 and CDR2: SGDLS and YYNGEE. This CDR3 is 14 amino acids long. The CDR3 region is CASSPVLGTGELFF.

V usage is TRBV27 and J usage is TRBJ2-7; the TCRdb call, TRBD1, lacks DNA for checking. CDR1 and CDR2 from the germline V gene are MNHEY and SMNVEV (reference sequence). There are 16 residues in the CDR3. This CDR3 reads CASTLSGTGGPYEQYF.

V and J are TRBV6-6 and TRBJ2-7; with no DNA, the TCRdb D assignment of TRBD1 cannot be verified. Looked up from germline, CDR1 is MNHNY and CDR2 is SVGAGI (reference sequence). The CDR3 totals 16 residues. The CDR3 sequence: CASTPQPGQGAYEQYF.

The chain combines TRBV7-6 with TRBJ2-1; TCRdb calls TRBD2, which cannot be checked without DNA. The CDR3 runs to 16 residues. Germline V gene sequence: CDR1 SGHVS, CDR2 FNYEAQ. The CDR3 loop is CSSSLGTSGSLNEQFF.

The rearrangement links TRBV20-1 to TRBJ1-2; the TCRdb D gene call, TRBD1, has no DNA to confirm it. Germline V gene lookup returns CDR1 DFQATT and CDR2 SNEGSKA (reference sequence). There are 14 residues in the CDR3. CDR3: CSAKGAGEDIGYTF.

The chain combines TRBV12-3 or TRBV12-4 with TRBJ2-7. The length of the CDR3 is 13 residues. The CDR3 reads CASSEETSYEQYF.

V gene TRBV14 combines with J gene TRBJ2-1; there is no DNA to check the TCRdb D call of TRBD1. The CDR3 sequence is 16 residues long. Germline V gene sequence: CDR1 SGHDN, CDR2 FVKESK. Here the CDR3 reads CASSQDRGRVNNEQFF.

The chain employs TRBV18 and TRBJ2-3; TCRdb proposes TRBD1, but this gene call is untestable without DNA. CDR3 length: 14 amino acids. The V gene's germline CDR1 is KGHSH and CDR2 LQKENI. CDR3 region: CASSTTGGDDTQYF.

V gene TRBV9 combines with J gene TRBJ1-1; TCRdb selects TRBD1, and the lack of DNA leaves this call unchecked. This CDR3 region has 14 residues. Per germline, CDR1 SGDLS and CDR2 YYNGEE. CDR3: CASSVSGGAVEAFF.

The rearrangement uses TRBV20-1 and TRBJ2-7; lacking DNA, the TRBD1 call made by TCRdb goes unchecked. The CDR3 loop spans 15 amino acids. Germline lookup yields CDR1 DFQATT and CDR2 SNEGSKA (reference sequence). CDR3 sequence reads: CSARDLVGPTYEQYF.

The rearrangement links TRBV12-3 or TRBV12-4 to TRBJ1-5; lacking DNA, the TRBD1 call made by TCRdb goes unchecked. CDR3 size: 14 residues. CDR3 sequence reads: CASTLEGALQPQHF.

This chain links TRBV6-6 with TRBJ2-7; TCRdb picks TRBD2, but there is no DNA to check that call. CDR1 and CDR2 (germline): MNHNY, SVGAGI (reference sequence). This CDR3 is built from 16 residues. The CDR3 loop is CASSYPAASGSYEQYF.